This is a list of T cell receptor beta chains from one sample in a study of response to subunit inactivated influenza vaccine. One entry per CDR3 protein results from TCRdb running MiXCR on the RT-PCR reads. The sample carries 550,000 to 600,000 distinct CDR3 sequences, 10% to 15% recorded once. The source was PBMCs from blood, collected on the day of vaccination. The receptor set was obtained from a man aged 50 to 60 who received an inactivated influenza vaccine. The conserved cysteine and the conserved F or W are not part of the CDR3 here. Fields, in order: J gene, clone size, V gene, CDR3 protein. Some rows mark clone size as missing; the rest say once, few, many or name a class of expanded clone.

j_gene: TRBJ1-5
abundance: .
v_gene: TRBV12-3/TRBV12-4
CDR3aa: ASSPRRGRNQPQH

j_gene: TRBJ2-1
abundance: .
v_gene: TRBV5-6
CDR3aa: ASSPGRGQF

j_gene: TRBJ1-2
abundance: .
v_gene: TRBV11-2
CDR3aa: ASSTHRANYGYT

j_gene: TRBJ2-3
abundance: .
v_gene: TRBV18
CDR3aa: ASSPLAATTTDTQY

j_gene: TRBJ2-7
abundance: few
v_gene: TRBV5-1
CDR3aa: ASRPGLLDREQY

j_gene: TRBJ2-1
abundance: few
v_gene: TRBV7-2
CDR3aa: ASSSLGTRMNDEQF

j_gene: TRBJ2-1
abundance: many
v_gene: TRBV5-1
CDR3aa: ASSAGTSGGYNEQF

j_gene: TRBJ2-5
abundance: few
v_gene: TRBV29-1
CDR3aa: SVSPFVASRQETQY

j_gene: TRBJ1-5
abundance: many
v_gene: TRBV28
CDR3aa: ASSLEHQPQH

j_gene: TRBJ2-1
abundance: few
v_gene: TRBV27
CDR3aa: ASRTGTGGATYNEQF

j_gene: TRBJ2-7
abundance: .
v_gene: TRBV20-1
CDR3aa: SASRGAPVGEQY

j_gene: TRBJ2-4
abundance: few
v_gene: TRBV14
CDR3aa: ASSQSRSLAGDIQY

j_gene: TRBJ1-5
abundance: few
v_gene: TRBV12-3/TRBV12-4
CDR3aa: ASRRQGAGNQPQH

j_gene: TRBJ2-5
abundance: .
v_gene: TRBV7-9
CDR3aa: ASSWRQGAETQY

j_gene: TRBJ2-2
abundance: many
v_gene: TRBV7-2
CDR3aa: ASSSPVLTGELF

j_gene: TRBJ1-5
abundance: few
v_gene: TRBV12-3/TRBV12-4
CDR3aa: ASSLKVMQPQH

j_gene: TRBJ2-6
abundance: .
v_gene: TRBV7-2
CDR3aa: AGQGGSSGANVLT

j_gene: TRBJ2-5
abundance: few
v_gene: TRBV20-1
CDR3aa: SAPGVQETQY

j_gene: TRBJ1-1
abundance: .
v_gene: TRBV20-1
CDR3aa: SASRGAKDTEAF

j_gene: TRBJ2-3
abundance: .
v_gene: TRBV23-1
CDR3aa: ASSPLGQGKTSVPDTQY

j_gene: TRBJ1-5
abundance: few
v_gene: TRBV24-1
CDR3aa: ATSRTGGVQPQH

j_gene: TRBJ2-2
abundance: many
v_gene: TRBV11-2
CDR3aa: ASSLVARGPFTGELF

j_gene: TRBJ2-2
abundance: many
v_gene: TRBV20-1
CDR3aa: SVLGQTNTGELF

j_gene: TRBJ2-1
abundance: few
v_gene: TRBV4-3
CDR3aa: ASSQDWWGNEQF

j_gene: TRBJ2-2
abundance: .
v_gene: TRBV5-5
CDR3aa: ASSWGQGVNTGELF

j_gene: TRBJ2-3
abundance: few
v_gene: TRBV4-1
CDR3aa: ASSQRAGSSDTQY

j_gene: TRBJ2-5
abundance: .
v_gene: TRBV29-1
CDR3aa: SGRDRGSQETQY

j_gene: TRBJ2-5
abundance: .
v_gene: TRBV28
CDR3aa: ASSPGGIKETQY

j_gene: TRBJ1-5
abundance: .
v_gene: TRBV12-3/TRBV12-4
CDR3aa: ASSLLSGNQPQH

j_gene: TRBJ1-1
abundance: .
v_gene: TRBV10-3
CDR3aa: AIRVGQGGTEAF

j_gene: TRBJ1-5
abundance: many
v_gene: TRBV3-1
CDR3aa: ASSQGISNQPQH

j_gene: TRBJ2-7
abundance: few
v_gene: TRBV30
CDR3aa: AWSRQGLEQY

j_gene: TRBJ1-4
abundance: .
v_gene: TRBV7-2
CDR3aa: ASSSYRGPGEKLF

j_gene: TRBJ2-7
abundance: many
v_gene: TRBV7-6
CDR3aa: ASSLDGVGEQY

j_gene: TRBJ2-1
abundance: few
v_gene: TRBV4-1
CDR3aa: ASSQGPLAGGHEQF

j_gene: TRBJ2-1
abundance: .
v_gene: TRBV10-3
CDR3aa: AIISLGGSCNEQF

j_gene: TRBJ2-7
abundance: few
v_gene: TRBV29-1
CDR3aa: SVVLRGSRLYEQY

j_gene: TRBJ2-4
abundance: .
v_gene: TRBV3-1
CDR3aa: ASSPGTKNIQY

j_gene: TRBJ2-1
abundance: few
v_gene: TRBV20-1
CDR3aa: SAGTSGRRGYNEQF

j_gene: TRBJ2-1
abundance: .
v_gene: TRBV7-6
CDR3aa: ASSFFAGDLGDEQF

j_gene: TRBJ2-7
abundance: few
v_gene: TRBV7-8
CDR3aa: ASSLEYPLPYEQY

j_gene: TRBJ2-7
abundance: few
v_gene: TRBV7-9
CDR3aa: ASSLVAHEQY

j_gene: TRBJ2-1
abundance: few
v_gene: TRBV4-1
CDR3aa: ASSQLGPSSYNEQF

j_gene: TRBJ2-1
abundance: few
v_gene: TRBV18
CDR3aa: ASSNKLAGSANEQF

j_gene: TRBJ2-7
abundance: .
v_gene: TRBV7-2
CDR3aa: ASSLNRNYEQY

j_gene: TRBJ2-7
abundance: .
v_gene: TRBV4-3
CDR3aa: ASSQERFTYEQY

j_gene: TRBJ1-4
abundance: few
v_gene: TRBV4-3
CDR3aa: ASRRTGNEKLF

j_gene: TRBJ2-3
abundance: .
v_gene: TRBV10-3
CDR3aa: AISESVSYTQY

j_gene: TRBJ1-4
abundance: .
v_gene: TRBV10-3
CDR3aa: AISDGGGNNEKLF

j_gene: TRBJ1-4
abundance: few
v_gene: TRBV6-4
CDR3aa: ASTKTGSNYRGKLF

j_gene: TRBJ1-4
abundance: .
v_gene: TRBV4-3
CDR3aa: ASSQVASVGGRNEKLF

j_gene: TRBJ2-4
abundance: .
v_gene: TRBV4-1
CDR3aa: ASSQGREKNIQY

j_gene: TRBJ2-7
abundance: .
v_gene: TRBV3-1
CDR3aa: ASSFRTSDEQY

j_gene: TRBJ2-7
abundance: .
v_gene: TRBV7-6
CDR3aa: ASSPHQGAGPYEQY